This TCR beta chain was captured by sequencing in a study of T-cell reconstitution after alpha-beta-depleted transplantation in children. Study-level results: Several hundred rapidly expanded clones from non-depleted graft cells reportedly supplied alpha-beta T cells about two months post-transplant. Recipient T cells and thymic progenitors that survived were the source of the high TCRbeta diversity seen at day 60 in some patients. At the one-year point after transplant, T-cell counts and TCRbeta diversity were found to come mostly from T cells that had been newly produced.

The TCRbeta library was prepared with unique molecular identifiers. Via MiXCR, TCRdb re-called the PCR reads, giving one row per CDR3 protein. This sample yields about 900,000 distinct CDR3 sequences, of which about 29% are seen a single time; roughly 30% belongs to the top ten. On this clonotype itself: The antigen is undetermined.

The CDR3 totals 15 residues. V lost 0 bases and J 5 bases, leaving 14 bases between the germline ends. Germline V CDR1 and CDR2: SGHDN, FVKESK. This receptor was taken from a boy in the first two years of life who had a stem cell transplant for SCID, so the T cells may come from the graft donor. Sequenced material: PBMCs, mostly from graft donor cells, taken 360 days after TCRalphabeta/CD19-depleted stem cell transplant. The chain has TRBV14 and TRBJ2-7; D gene unclear. The CDR3 nucleotides are TGTGCCAGCAGCCAAGACCCCAGCACCGGACACGAGCAGTACTTC. This encodes CASSQDPSTGHEQYF. Together with reference TRBV14 and TRBJ2-7, the CDR3 gives the full variable domain: EAGVTQFPSHSVIEKGQTVTLRCDPISGHDNLYWYRRVMGKEIKFLLHFVKESKQDESGMPNNRFLAERTGGTYSTLKVQPAELEDSGVYFCASSQDPSTGHEQYFGPGTRLTVT.